This entry lists 23 T cell receptor beta chains sequenced from one sample in a study of T cell repertoires in cytomegalovirus infection. Via MiXCR, TCRdb re-called the reads, giving one row per CDR3 protein. The profile covers approximately 100,000 distinct CDR3 sequences, with 42% appearing a single time and 74% taken by the ten largest. Their specific antigens are unknown. Sequencing used CD8+ T cells from cultured PBMCs, obtained from culture after CMV antigen stimulation. Receptors were obtained from a human donor in good health (CMV status not recorded). Some clones in this sample may be carry-over from other donors' samples.

The rearrangement links TRBV7-9 to TRBJ1-4, with 7 bases identical to TRBD1. J was trimmed by 4 bases and V by 6 bases; bases with no gene match: 5. Germline lookup yields CDR1 SEHNR and CDR2 FQNEAQ (reference sequence). This CDR3 is 14 amino acids long. Written as DNA, the CDR3 is TGTGCCAGCAGTCTGACAGGGATTAATGAAAAACTGTTTTTT. This sequence encodes CASSLTGINEKLFF.

The chain links TRBV7-2 to TRBJ2-1; D is unresolved. The CDR3 length is 16 residues. V was cut by 5 bases and J by 2 bases, with 16 bases left in between. Germline lookup yields CDR1 SGHTA and CDR2 FQGNSA. CDR3 loop: CASSPLNWNTYNEQFF. The CDR3 region has the DNA TGTGCCAGCAGCCCCCTGAATTGGAACACCTACAATGAGCAGTTCTTC.

The chain has TRBV7-8 and TRBJ2-7; TRBD2 is a possible D gene (5 bases). The V end was cut by 5 bases, the J end by 0 bases, with 11 bases between. Per the germline V gene, CDR1 is SGHVS and CDR2 is FQNEAQ. This CDR3 region has 14 residues. CDR3 sequence: CASSTRVSSYEQYF. The CDR3 DNA is TGTGCCAGCAGCACGCGGGTGAGCTCCTACGAGCAGTACTTC. The full variable domain, completed using reference TRBV7-8 and TRBJ2-7, is GAGVSQSPRYKVAKRGQDVALRCDPISGHVSLFWYQQALGQGPEFLTYFQNEAQLDKSGLPSDRFFAERPEGSVSTLKIQRTQQEDSAVYLCASSTRVSSYEQYFGPGTRLTVT.

The chain uses TRBV7-2 and TRBJ2-1; no clear D. CDR3 length: 15 residues. Trimming removed 4 bases from V and 0 bases from J, with 10 bases in between. From germline, CDR1 is SGHTA and CDR2 FQGNSA. This CDR3 reads CASSSVDPSYNEQFF. The CDR3 DNA is TGTGCCAGCAGCTCAGTTGACCCCTCCTACAATGAGCAGTTCTTC.

This clonotype has a handful of counts. The chain carries TRBV6-5 and TRBJ2-2; D might be TRBD2 (7 bases). Germline V gene lookup returns CDR1 MNHEY and CDR2 SVGAGI. The V gene lost 5 bases and the J gene lost 2 bases, with 18 bases spanning the gap. The CDR3 extends over 17 amino acids. The CDR3 here is CASSLPGGQLNTGELFF. The CDR3 region has the DNA TGTGCCAGCAGTCTTCCGGGGGGACAACTCAACACCGGGGAGCTGTTTTTT.

This sequence joins TRBV5-4 and TRBJ1-6; 7 nucleotides align to TRBD1. CDR1 and CDR2 from the germline V gene are SGHNT and YYREEE (reference sequence). Unmatched junction bases numbered 9, after V lost 0 bases and J lost 9 bases. The CDR3 has 16 residues. This CDR3 is CASSLEGAPISSPLHF. CDR3 DNA sequence: TGTGCCAGCAGCTTGGAGGGGGCGCCGATATCTTCACCCCTCCACTTT.

This clonotype was seen repeatedly, ten times or more. V usage is TRBV20-1 and J usage is TRBJ1-1; TRBD1 aligns across 10 bases. V lost 0 bases to trimming and J lost 3 bases; unmatched junction nucleotides: 16. From germline, CDR1 is DFQATT and CDR2 SNEGSKA (reference sequence). The CDR3 runs to 19 residues. CDR3 region: CSARDLGGGQGGLYTEAFF. Written as DNA, the CDR3 is TGCAGTGCTAGAGATTTAGGGGGTGGACAGGGGGGGCTCTACACTGAAGCTTTCTTT.

The chain employs TRBV2 and TRBJ2-3; possibly TRBD1 for D (6 bases). V was trimmed by 4 bases and J by 4 bases, leaving 9 bases between them. The CDR3 extends over 13 amino acids. The germline V gene encodes CDR1 SNHLY and CDR2 FYNNEI. CDR3 bases: TGTGCCAGCAGTGCGAACAGGGCAGATACGCAGTATTTT. Its translation is CASSANRADTQYF.

This clonotype was recorded at least ten times. This chain joins TRBV6-2 or TRBV6-3 and TRBJ2-7, with 12 bases that match TRBD2. The V segment lost 7 bases and the J segment 2 bases; nucleotides outside the gene matches: 15. Germline lookup yields CDR1 MNHEY and CDR2 SVGEGT. The CDR3 contains 18 residues. CDR3: CASTPMPPRLAGAYEQYF. In DNA, the CDR3 is TGTGCCAGCACCCCGATGCCCCCCAGACTAGCGGGGGCCTACGAGCAGTACTTC.

The chain joins TRBV6-5 to TRBJ2-2, with a weak D call TRBD2 (6 bases). The CDR3 is made up of 13 amino acids. Germline V CDR1 and CDR2: MNHEY, SVGAGI. The germline V and J ends were trimmed by 7 bases and 7 bases, with 13 bases remaining between them. Here the CDR3 DNA reads TGTGCCAGCACCCGCGGGGTGGGCGGGGAGCTGTTTTTT. Protein: CASTRGVGGELFF.

The genes are TRBV7-2 and TRBJ2-1, with TRBD1 matching over 8 bases. The junction had 8 bases not matched to a gene; V was cut back by 5 bases and J by 5 bases. Germline V lookup: CDR1 SGHTA, CDR2 FQGNSA. This CDR3 region has 15 residues. CDR3 amino acids: CASSARDRSDNEQFF. DNA of the CDR3: TGTGCCAGCAGCGCCCGGGACAGGTCCGACAATGAGCAGTTCTTC.

CDR3 sequence (DNA): TGTGCCAGCAGCTTAGACCCCTCCCGGTACTTCTTCAATGAGCAGTTCTTC. Protein: CASSLDPSRYFFNEQFF. The rearrangement links TRBV7-9 to TRBJ2-1; D is undetermined. CDR1 SEHNR and CDR2 FQNEAQ come from the germline V gene (reference sequence). With 1 base removed from V and 6 bases from J, the gap between germline ends came to 19 bases. The length of the CDR3 is 17 residues.

This clonotype was seen repeatedly, ten times or more. V usage is TRBV18 and J usage is TRBJ2-1; 11 positions agree with TRBD1. The V gene's germline CDR1 is KGHSH and CDR2 LQKENI. With 3 bases clipped from V and 3 bases from J, the junction kept 4 bases outside the gene matches. This CDR3 spans 16 amino acids. The CDR3 DNA follows: TGTGCCAGCTCACCTTCCGGGACAGGGGGCTACAATGAGCAGTTCTTC. Translation: CASSPSGTGGYNEQFF. Full variable domain (rest looked up from reference TRBV18 and TRBJ2-1): NAGVMQNPRHLVRRRGQEARLRCSPMKGHSHVYWYRQLPEEGLKFMVYLQKENIIDESGMPKERFSAEFPKEGPSILRIQQVVRGDSAAYFCASSPSGTGGYNEQFFGPGTRLTVL.

Many counts were recorded for this clonotype. The chain uses TRBV30 and TRBJ1-1, with D tentatively TRBD1 (5 bases). Germline V gives CDR1 GTSNPN, CDR2 SVGIG (reference sequence). CDR3 length equals 14 residues. The V and J ends lost 8 bases and 1 base respectively, with 17 bases between them. CDR3 region: CAGGPVNGNTEAFF. In nucleotides, the CDR3 is TGTGCCGGGGGACCGGTGAACGGGAACACTGAAGCTTTCTTT.

The chain joins TRBV4-1 to TRBJ2-7; no clear D. Germline assignment: CDR1 MGHRA and CDR2 YSYEKL. V was pared by 2 bases and J by 2 bases, with 7 bases between. The CDR3 is made up of 13 amino acids. The DNA of the CDR3 is TGCGCCAGCAGCCAACGCCAACCCTACGAGCAGTACTTC. Its translation: CASSQRQPYEQYF.

This chain uses TRBV7-9 with TRBJ2-7, with TRBD1 matching over 10 bases. The CDR3 totals 15 residues. CDR1 is SEHNR, CDR2 FQNEAQ, per germline (reference sequence). V trimming: 4 bases; J trimming: 4 bases; junction bases outside the gene matches: 7. The CDR3 DNA is TGTGCCAGCAGCTCCCCGGGACAGGGGTCATACGAGCAGTACTTC. Amino acids: CASSSPGQGSYEQYF. Full variable domain (remainder filled in from reference TRBV7-9 and TRBJ2-7): DTGVSQNPRHKITKRGQNVTFRCDPISEHNRLYWYRQTLGQGPEFLTYFQNEAQLEKSRLLSDRFSAERPKGSFSTLEIQRTEQGDSAMYLCASSSPGQGSYEQYFGPGTRLTVT.

The CDR3 DNA reads TGTGCCAGCCTCGAGCGGGGGGGCCAGAATACGCAGTATTTT. The encoded protein is CASLERGGQNTQYF. V usage is TRBV6-6 and J usage is TRBJ2-3; 10 nucleotides match TRBD2. V dropped 8 bases and J dropped 7; count of bases not matched to a gene: 9. Looked up from germline, CDR1 is MNHNY and CDR2 is SVGAGI (reference sequence). The CDR3 is 14 amino acids.

This chain joins TRBV27 and TRBJ2-7; D is possibly TRBD1 or TRBD2 (6 bases each). Germline lookup yields CDR1 MNHEY and CDR2 SMNVEV (reference sequence). The CDR3 spans 13 residues. Trimming removed 2 bases at V and 4 bases at J, with 9 bases between. The CDR3 loop reads CASSLRGGYEQYF. CDR3 nucleotides: TGTGCCAGCAGTTTAAGAGGGGGGTACGAGCAGTACTTC.

The CDR3 nucleotides are TGTGCCAGTAGTAACCCGGGACAGGGCAACTACGAGCAGTACTTC. Its protein is CASSNPGQGNYEQYF. The chain employs TRBV19 and TRBJ2-7; 9 bases are shared with TRBD1. The CDR3 totals 15 residues. V shed 4 bases and J 3 bases; nucleotides not matched to a gene: 7. Germline V lookup: CDR1 LNHDA, CDR2 SQIVND (reference sequence).

This sequence joins TRBV11-2 and TRBJ1-4; tentative D call: TRBD1 (5 bases). V shed 1 base and J shed 0 bases, with 6 bases lying between them. Germline V gene lookup returns CDR1 SGHAT and CDR2 FQNNGV. The length of the CDR3 is 15 residues. CDR3 region: CASSLGQTTNEKLFF. The CDR3, as DNA: TGTGCCAGCAGCTTAGGACAGACAACTAATGAAAAACTGTTTTTT.

This chain links TRBV7-2 with TRBJ2-1, with D tentatively TRBD1 or TRBD2 (5 bases each). There are 17 residues in the CDR3. V was shortened by 8 bases and J by 0 bases, with 20 bases between the two germline ends. Germline V gene data show CDR1 as SGHTA and CDR2 as FQGNSA. The CDR3: CASALLMRGSSYNEQFF. CDR3 nucleotides: TGTGCCAGCGCCCTTCTTATGAGGGGTAGCTCCTACAATGAGCAGTTCTTC.

This clonotype has more than one count but fewer than ten. J is TRBJ2-4 and V is TRBV28; 7 bases fit TRBD2. J lost 6 bases, V lost 3 bases, and 11 bases had no gene match. The CDR3 contains 16 residues. Germline CDR1 and CDR2: MDHEN and SYDVKM. CDR3 residues: CASSLGGWHPGNIQYF. CDR3 coding DNA: TGTGCCAGCAGTTTGGGAGGGTGGCATCCCGGAAACATTCAGTACTTC. The full variable domain, its missing parts supplied by reference TRBV28 and TRBJ2-4, is DVKVTQSSRYLVKRTGEKVFLECVQDMDHENMFWYRQDPGLGLRLIYFSYDVKMKEKGDIPEGYSVSREKKERFSLILESASTNQTSMYLCASSLGGWHPGNIQYFGAGTRLSVL.

The J gene is TRBJ2-5, the V gene TRBV20-1; 16 positions match TRBD2. The CDR3 length is 17 residues. CDR1 DFQATT and CDR2 SNEGSKA come from the germline V gene (reference sequence). The V segment lost 4 bases and the J segment 4 bases; nucleotides outside the gene matches: 9. CDR3 nucleotide sequence: TGCAGTGCTAAGCCGGGACTAGCGGGGGGGCCTTTAGAGACCCAGTACTTC. It translates to CSAKPGLAGGPLETQYF.